This TCR beta chain was captured in a study of cytomegalovirus exposure and HLA in healthy donors. This CDR3 has 19 amino acids. Trimming removed 1 base from V and 6 bases from J; junction bases left unmatched: 15. Germline CDR1 and CDR2: MGHRA and YSYEKL. PCR employed 60 Vbeta and 13 Jbeta primers. The table came from immunoSEQ multiplex PCR; TCRdb's copy has only in-frame clones and leaves some out. The data show some 150,000 clones, with 60% to 85% seen just once and around 6.8% held by the top ten. V usage is TRBV4-1 and J usage is TRBJ2-3; 11 nucleotides line up with TRBD2. Sample: PBMCs. The sequence derives from a man between 35 and 55 years old in good health and CMV-seropositive. CDR3 coding DNA: TGCGCCAGCAGCCAAGTTCCCCCTTTAGCGGGGGGGCGGTGGGATACGCAGTATTTT. Protein product: CASSQVPPLAGGRWDTQYF.